The source of this TCR beta chain is a study of T cell responses to AZD1222 COVID-19 vaccine. TCRdb's table, derived via immunoSEQ multiplex PCR, lists solely in-frame clones and lacks some. The profile covers roughly 150,000 clones, with 85% to 95% appearing a single time and about 2.5% taken by the ten largest. This clone was recorded once. Germline values: CDR1 WNHNN, CDR2 SYGVQD (reference sequence). The CDR3 sequence is 10 residues long. The ends were cut back, 9 bases at V and 8 bases at J, with 7 bases in the middle. The genes are TRBV10-1 and TRBJ1-4, with unresolved D. Sequencing was performed on peripheral blood, taken on day 0 of AZD1222 vaccination. The sequence was obtained from an adult in good health. CDR3: CARSSEKLFF. In DNA, the CDR3 is TGCGCCAGGAGTTCAGAAAAACTGTTTTTT.